The T cell receptor (beta chain) under discussion was sequenced for a study of response to subunit inactivated influenza vaccine. This clonotype was seen a handful of times. The antigen is unknown. Study results and limitations: The authors put forward the suggestion that each seasonal influenza vaccination may bring in only a limited number of new T cells.

Using its own MiXCR run on the RT-PCR reads, TCRdb lists one record per CDR3 protein. The table records 600,000 to 850,000 distinct CDR3 sequences, 14% of them present only once. Losses at the gene ends were 5 bases for V and 3 bases for J; bases not matched to a gene: 9. Germline V gives CDR1 SGHTA, CDR2 FQGNSA. The length of the CDR3 is 15 residues. This chain links TRBV7-2 with TRBJ2-7, with TRBD1 identical over 8 bases. Sequencing was performed on PBMCs from blood, taken about 14 days before vaccination. This sequence was found in a man aged 50 to 60 who received an inactivated influenza vaccine. CDR3 residues: CASSHSDRGFYEQYF. CDR3 sequence (DNA): TGTGCCAGCAGCCATAGTGACAGGGGATTCTACGAGCAGTACTTC. Full variable domain (outside the CDR3, taken from reference TRBV7-2 and TRBJ2-7): GAGVSQSPSNKVTEKGKDVELRCDPISGHTALYWYRQSLGQGLEFLIYFQGNSAPDKSGLPSDRFSAERTGGSVSTLTIQRTQQEDSAVYLCASSHSDRGFYEQYFGPGTRLTVT.